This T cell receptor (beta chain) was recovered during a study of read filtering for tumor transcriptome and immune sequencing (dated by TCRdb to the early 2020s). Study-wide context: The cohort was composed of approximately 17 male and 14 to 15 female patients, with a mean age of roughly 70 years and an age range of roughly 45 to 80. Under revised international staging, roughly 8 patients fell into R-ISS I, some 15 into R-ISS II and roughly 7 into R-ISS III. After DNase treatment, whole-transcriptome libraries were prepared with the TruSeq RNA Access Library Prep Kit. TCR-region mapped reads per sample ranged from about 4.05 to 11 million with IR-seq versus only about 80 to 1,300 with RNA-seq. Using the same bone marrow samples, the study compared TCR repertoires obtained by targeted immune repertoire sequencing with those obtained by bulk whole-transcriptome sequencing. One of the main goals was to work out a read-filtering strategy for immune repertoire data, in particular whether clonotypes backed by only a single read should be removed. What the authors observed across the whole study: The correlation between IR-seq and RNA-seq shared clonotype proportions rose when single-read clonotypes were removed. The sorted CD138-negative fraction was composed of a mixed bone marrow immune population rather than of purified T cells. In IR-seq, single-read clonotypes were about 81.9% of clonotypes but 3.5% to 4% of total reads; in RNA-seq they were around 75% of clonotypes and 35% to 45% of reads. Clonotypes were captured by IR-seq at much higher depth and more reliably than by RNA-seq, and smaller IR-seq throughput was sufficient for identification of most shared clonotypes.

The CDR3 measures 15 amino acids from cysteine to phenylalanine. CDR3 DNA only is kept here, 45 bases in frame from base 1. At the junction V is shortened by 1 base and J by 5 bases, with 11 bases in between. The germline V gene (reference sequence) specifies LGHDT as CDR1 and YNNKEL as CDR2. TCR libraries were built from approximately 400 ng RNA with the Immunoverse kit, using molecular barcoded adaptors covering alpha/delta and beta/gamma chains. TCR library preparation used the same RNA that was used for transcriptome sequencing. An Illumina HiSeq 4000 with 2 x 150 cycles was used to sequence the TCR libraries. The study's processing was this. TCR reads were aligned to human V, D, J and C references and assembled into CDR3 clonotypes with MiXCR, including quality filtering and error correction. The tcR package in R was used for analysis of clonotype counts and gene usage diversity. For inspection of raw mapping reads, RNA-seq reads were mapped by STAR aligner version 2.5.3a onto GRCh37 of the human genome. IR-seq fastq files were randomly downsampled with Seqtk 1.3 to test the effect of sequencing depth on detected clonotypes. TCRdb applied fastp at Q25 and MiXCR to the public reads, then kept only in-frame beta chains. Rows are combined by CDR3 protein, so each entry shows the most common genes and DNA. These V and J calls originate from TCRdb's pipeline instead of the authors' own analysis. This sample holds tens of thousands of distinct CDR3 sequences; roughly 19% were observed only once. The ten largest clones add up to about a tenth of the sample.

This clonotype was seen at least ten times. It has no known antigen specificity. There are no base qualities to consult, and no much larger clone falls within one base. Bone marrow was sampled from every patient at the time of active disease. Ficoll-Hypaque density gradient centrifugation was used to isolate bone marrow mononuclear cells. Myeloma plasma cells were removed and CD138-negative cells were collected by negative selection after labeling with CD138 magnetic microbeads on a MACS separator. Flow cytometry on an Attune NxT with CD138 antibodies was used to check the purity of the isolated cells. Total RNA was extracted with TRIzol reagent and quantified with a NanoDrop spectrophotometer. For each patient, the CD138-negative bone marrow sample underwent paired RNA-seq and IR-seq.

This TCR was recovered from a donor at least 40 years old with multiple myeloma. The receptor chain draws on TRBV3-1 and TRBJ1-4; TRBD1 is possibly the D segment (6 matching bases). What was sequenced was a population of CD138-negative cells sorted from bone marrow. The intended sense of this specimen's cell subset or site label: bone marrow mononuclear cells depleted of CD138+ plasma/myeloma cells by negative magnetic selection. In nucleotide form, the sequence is TGTGCCAGCAGCCAAGTCCGGGGGCCAAATGAAAAACTGTTTTTT. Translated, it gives CASSQVRGPNEKLFF.